Given below is one TCR beta chain in context. This sample is part of a study of blood T cell repertoires in COVID-19. Study-level background: Italy, Spain and the United States were the sources of the convalescent and acute COVID-19 samples.

V dropped 1 base and J dropped 5; count of bases not matched to a gene: 11. CDR1 and CDR2 from the germline V gene are SGHVS and FQNEAQ. The CDR3 is 17 residues long. Patients from Seattle were sampled longitudinally, starting during active infection. Original data processing: Reference gene primer amplification yielded estimated nucleated cell counts. Profiled with immunoSEQ multiplex PCR; TCRdb holds only in-frame clones, not every one. V and J calls plus clone size are reproduced from that table; the DNA served to infer D and trimming. The sample has under 95,000 clones; 70% to 85% are singletons. This sequence was found in an elderly woman with COVID-19, enrolled during active disease. Sequencing was done on a sample of peripheral blood. This chain links TRBV7-8 with TRBJ2-5; the match to TRBD2 covers 9 bases. CDR3 region: CASSLGVAGEGYETQYF. In DNA, the CDR3 is TGTGCCAGCAGCTTAGGGGTAGCGGGGGAGGGGTATGAGACCCAGTACTTC.